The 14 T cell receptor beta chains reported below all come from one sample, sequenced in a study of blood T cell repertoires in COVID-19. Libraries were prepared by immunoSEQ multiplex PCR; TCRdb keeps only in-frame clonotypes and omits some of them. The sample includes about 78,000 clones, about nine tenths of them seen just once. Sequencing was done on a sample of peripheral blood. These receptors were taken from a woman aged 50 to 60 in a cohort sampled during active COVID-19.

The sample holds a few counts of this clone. The CDR3 bases are TGCGCCAGCAGCTTGGAGGTAGGACTTGATCGGTACTTC. Amino acid sequence: CASSLEVGLDRYF. The chain combines TRBV5-1 with TRBJ2-7; a weak D match, TRBD2 (5 bases). Germline loops: CDR1 SGHRS, CDR2 YFSETQ. The CDR3 has 13 residues. The V gene lost 0 bases and the J gene lost 12 bases, with 16 bases spanning the gap.

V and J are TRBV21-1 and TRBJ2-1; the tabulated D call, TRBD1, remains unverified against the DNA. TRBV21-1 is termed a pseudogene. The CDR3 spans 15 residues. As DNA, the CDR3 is TGTGCCAGCAGCAAAGAGTCGGACAGGGGGCATGAGCAGTTCTTC. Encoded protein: CASSKESDRGHEQFF.

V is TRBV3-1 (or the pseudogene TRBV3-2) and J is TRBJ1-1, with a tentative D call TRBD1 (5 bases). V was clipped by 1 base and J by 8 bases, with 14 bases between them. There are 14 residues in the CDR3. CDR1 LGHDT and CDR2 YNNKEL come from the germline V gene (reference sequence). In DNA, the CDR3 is TGTGCCAGCAGCCAAGCGAATCCGGGGGAAGAAGCTTTCTTT. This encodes CASSQANPGEEAFF.

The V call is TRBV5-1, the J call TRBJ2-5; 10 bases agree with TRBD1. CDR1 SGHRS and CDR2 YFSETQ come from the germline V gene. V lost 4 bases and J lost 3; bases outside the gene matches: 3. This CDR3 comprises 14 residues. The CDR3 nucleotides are TGCGCCAGCAGCACCGGACAGGGGGAAGAGACCCAGTACTTC. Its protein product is CASSTGQGEETQYF.

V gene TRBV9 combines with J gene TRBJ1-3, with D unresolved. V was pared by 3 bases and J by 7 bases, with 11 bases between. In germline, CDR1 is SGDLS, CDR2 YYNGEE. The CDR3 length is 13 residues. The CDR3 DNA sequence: TGTGCCAGCAGCGGCGAGCGTTTGAACACCATATATTTT. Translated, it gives CASSGERLNTIYF. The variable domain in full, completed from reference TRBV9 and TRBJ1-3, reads DSGVTQTPKHLITATGQRVTLRCSPRSGDLSVYWYQQSLDQGLQFLIQYYNGEERAKGNILERFSAQQFPDLHSELNLSSLELGDSALYFCASSGERLNTIYFGEGSWLTVV.

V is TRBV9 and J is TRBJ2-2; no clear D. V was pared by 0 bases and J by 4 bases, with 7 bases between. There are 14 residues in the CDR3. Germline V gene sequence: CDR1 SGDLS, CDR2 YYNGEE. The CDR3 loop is CASSVAPSTGELFF. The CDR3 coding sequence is TGTGCCAGCAGCGTAGCCCCTAGCACCGGGGAGCTGTTTTTT.

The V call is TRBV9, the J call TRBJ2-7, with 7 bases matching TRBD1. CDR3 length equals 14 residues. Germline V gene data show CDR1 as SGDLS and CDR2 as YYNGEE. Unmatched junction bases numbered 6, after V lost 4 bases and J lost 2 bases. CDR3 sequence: CASSTSGQTYEQYF. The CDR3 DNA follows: TGTGCCAGCAGCACCTCGGGACAGACCTACGAGCAGTACTTC.

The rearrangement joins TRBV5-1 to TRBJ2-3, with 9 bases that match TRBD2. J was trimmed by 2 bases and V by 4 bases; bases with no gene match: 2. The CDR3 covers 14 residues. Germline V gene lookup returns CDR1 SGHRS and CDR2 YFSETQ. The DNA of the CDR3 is TGCGCCAGCAGCATAGCGGGGGACACAGATACGCAGTATTTT. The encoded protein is CASSIAGDTDTQYF.

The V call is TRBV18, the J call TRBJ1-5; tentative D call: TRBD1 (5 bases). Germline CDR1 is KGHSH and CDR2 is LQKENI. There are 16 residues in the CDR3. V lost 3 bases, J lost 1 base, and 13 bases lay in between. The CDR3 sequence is CASSPLSGLSNQPQHF. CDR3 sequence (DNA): TGTGCCAGCTCACCTCTATCAGGGCTCAGCAATCAGCCCCAGCATTTT.

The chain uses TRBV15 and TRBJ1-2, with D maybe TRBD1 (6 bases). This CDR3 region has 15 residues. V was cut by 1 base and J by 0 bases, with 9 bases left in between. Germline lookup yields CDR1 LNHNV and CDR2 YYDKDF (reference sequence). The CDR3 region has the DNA TGTGCCACCAGCAGAGGGGACACCACTAACTATGGCTACACCTTC. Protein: CATSRGDTTNYGYTF.

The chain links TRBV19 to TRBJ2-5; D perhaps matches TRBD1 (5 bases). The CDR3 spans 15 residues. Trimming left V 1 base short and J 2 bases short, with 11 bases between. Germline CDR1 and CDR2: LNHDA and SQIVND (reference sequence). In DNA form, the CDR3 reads TGTGCCAGTAGTATAGCTCCCAGGGATCAAGAGACCCAGTACTTC. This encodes CASSIAPRDQETQYF.

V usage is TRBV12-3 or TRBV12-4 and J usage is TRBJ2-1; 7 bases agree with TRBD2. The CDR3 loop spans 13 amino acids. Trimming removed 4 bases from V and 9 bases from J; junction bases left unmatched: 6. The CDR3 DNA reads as TGTGCCAGCAGTTGGGGAGGGAAGGTTGAGCAGTTCTTC. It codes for CASSWGGKVEQFF.

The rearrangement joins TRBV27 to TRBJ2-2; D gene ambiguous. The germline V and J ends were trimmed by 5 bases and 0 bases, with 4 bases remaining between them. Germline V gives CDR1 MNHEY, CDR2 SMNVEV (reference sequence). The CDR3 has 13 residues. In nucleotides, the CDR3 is TGTGCCAGCAGTCCCACGAACACCGGGGAGCTGTTTTTT. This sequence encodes CASSPTNTGELFF.

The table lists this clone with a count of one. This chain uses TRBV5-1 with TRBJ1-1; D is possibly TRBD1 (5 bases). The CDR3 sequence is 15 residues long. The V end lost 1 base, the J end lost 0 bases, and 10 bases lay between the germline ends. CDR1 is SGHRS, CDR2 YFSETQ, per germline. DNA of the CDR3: TGCGCCAGCAGCTTGATGCGGGGGGTGAACACTGAAGCTTTCTTT. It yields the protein CASSLMRGVNTEAFF.